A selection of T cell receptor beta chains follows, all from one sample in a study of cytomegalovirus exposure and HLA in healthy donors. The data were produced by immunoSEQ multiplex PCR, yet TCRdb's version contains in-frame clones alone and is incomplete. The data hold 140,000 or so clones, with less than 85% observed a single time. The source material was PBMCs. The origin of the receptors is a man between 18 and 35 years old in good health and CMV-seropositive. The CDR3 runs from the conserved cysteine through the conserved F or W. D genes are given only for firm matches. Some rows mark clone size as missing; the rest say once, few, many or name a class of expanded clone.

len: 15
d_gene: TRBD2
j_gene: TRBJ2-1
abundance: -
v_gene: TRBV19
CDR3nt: TGTGCCAGTAGTATTTTGACTAGCGGGGGTAATGAGCAGTTCTTC
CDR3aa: CASSILTSGGNEQFF

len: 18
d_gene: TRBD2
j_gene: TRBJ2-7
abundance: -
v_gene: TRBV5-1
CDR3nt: TGCGCCAGCAGCTCAAGTCCCGGGTTGGGCGGGGGGACTGGCGAGCAGTACTTC
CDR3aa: CASSSSPGLGGGTGEQYF

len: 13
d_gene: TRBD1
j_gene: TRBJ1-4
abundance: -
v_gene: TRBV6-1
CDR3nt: TGTGCCAGCAGATCGACAGGGTACGGAAAACTGTTTTTT
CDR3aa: CASRSTGYGKLFF

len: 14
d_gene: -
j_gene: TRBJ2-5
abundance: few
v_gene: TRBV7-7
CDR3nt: TGTGCTAGCAGCCCCCTGACTTACCAAGAGACCCAGTACTTC
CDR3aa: CASSPLTYQETQYF

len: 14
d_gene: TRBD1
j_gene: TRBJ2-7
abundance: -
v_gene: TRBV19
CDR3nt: TGTGCCAGTAGTATGGGGACAGGTCATAACGAGCAGTACTTC
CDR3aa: CASSMGTGHNEQYF

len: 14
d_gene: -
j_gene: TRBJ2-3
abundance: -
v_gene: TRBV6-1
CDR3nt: TGTGCCAGCAGTTGGCGGATCGGCACAGATACGCAGTATTTT
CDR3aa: CASSWRIGTDTQYF

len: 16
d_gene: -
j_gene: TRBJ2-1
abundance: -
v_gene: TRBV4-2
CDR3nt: TGTGCCAGCAGCCAAGATCAGGGGGGACTGGGGAATGAGCAGTTCTTC
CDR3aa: CASSQDQGGLGNEQFF

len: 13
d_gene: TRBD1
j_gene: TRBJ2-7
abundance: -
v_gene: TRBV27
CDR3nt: TGTGCCAGCAGTTTGAGGACAGGGGCCGAGCAGTACTTC
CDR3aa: CASSLRTGAEQYF

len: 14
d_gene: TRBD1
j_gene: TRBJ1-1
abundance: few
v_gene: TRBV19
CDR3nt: TGTGCCAGTACGGCGGCGGACAGGGGGCTAGAAGCTTTCTTT
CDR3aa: CASTAADRGLEAFF

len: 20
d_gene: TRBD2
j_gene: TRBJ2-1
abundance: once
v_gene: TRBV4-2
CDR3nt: TGTGCCAGCAGCAAAGGAGAGAACATGGCTAGCGGGGGTAACTACAATGAGCAGTTCTTC
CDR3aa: CASSKGENMASGGNYNEQFF

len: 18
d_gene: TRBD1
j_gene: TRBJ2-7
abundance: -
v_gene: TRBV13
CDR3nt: TGTGCCAGCAGCTTAGTCGCGAGGGAGGACAGGGGGCTTCACGAGCAGTACTTC
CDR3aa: CASSLVAREDRGLHEQYF